These 5 T cell receptor beta chains were all obtained from the same sample, sequenced in a study of blood T cells in healthy people across ages. Sample-barcoded 5' priming and a J-beta primer mix drove a second PCR of roughly 6 to 12 cycles. TCRdb re-called the 5' RACE reads with MiXCR, one entry per CDR3 protein. The table records 700,000 or so distinct CDR3 sequences, 40% to 45% of them present only once. The material sequenced was blood. The source is a man at least 80 years old in good health.

The chain combines TRBV20-1 with TRBJ2-1; 8 bases line up with TRBD1. The CDR3 sequence is 16 residues long. CDR1 and CDR2 (germline): DFQATT, SNEGSKA (reference sequence). V dropped 6 bases and J dropped 1; count of bases not matched to a gene: 11. The CDR3 loop reads CSAPGQGMASYNEQFF. CDR3 DNA sequence: TGCAGTGCCCCCGGACAGGGAATGGCATCCTACAATGAGCAGTTCTTC.

This sequence joins TRBV29-1 and TRBJ2-3, with D possibly being TRBD1 (6 bases). Germline CDR1 SQVTM, CDR2 ANQGSEA. V was pared by 2 bases and J by 3 bases, with 15 bases between. There are 15 residues in the CDR3. The CDR3 protein is CSVERTEGGTDTQYF. CDR3 nucleotides: TGCAGCGTTGAACGGACAGAGGGCGGGACAGATACGCAGTATTTT.

The V call is TRBV11-3, the J call TRBJ1-4; D is unresolved. The CDR3 runs 9 residues. The ends were cut back, 5 bases at V and 15 bases at J, with 7 bases in the middle. Germline CDR1 and CDR2: SGHNT and YENEEA. The CDR3 loop is CASSPVVFF. The CDR3 DNA sequence: TGTGCCAGCAGCCCCGTGGTGTTTTTT.

The chain recombines TRBV5-1 with TRBJ2-4, with 7 positions matching TRBD1. The J call may be in error: the DNA end matches TRBJ2-7 better. Germline values: CDR1 SGHRS, CDR2 YFSETQ. The CDR3 contains 23 residues. CDR3 in DNA: TGCGCCAGCAGCCCTATAAACGGTTCCAACAGAAGCAGACAGGGTTGGATTCGGTACGAGCAGTACTTC. Residues: CASSPINGSNRSRQGWIRYEQYF.

The J gene is TRBJ2-2, the V gene TRBV12-3 or TRBV12-4, with 9 bases aligning to TRBD2. There are 15 residues in the CDR3. Unmatched junction bases numbered 3, after V lost 6 bases and J lost 1 base. The CDR3 DNA is TGTGCCAGCAGCTCAGCGGGGGGGAACACCGGGGAGCTGTTTTTT. Protein product: CASSSAGGNTGELFF.